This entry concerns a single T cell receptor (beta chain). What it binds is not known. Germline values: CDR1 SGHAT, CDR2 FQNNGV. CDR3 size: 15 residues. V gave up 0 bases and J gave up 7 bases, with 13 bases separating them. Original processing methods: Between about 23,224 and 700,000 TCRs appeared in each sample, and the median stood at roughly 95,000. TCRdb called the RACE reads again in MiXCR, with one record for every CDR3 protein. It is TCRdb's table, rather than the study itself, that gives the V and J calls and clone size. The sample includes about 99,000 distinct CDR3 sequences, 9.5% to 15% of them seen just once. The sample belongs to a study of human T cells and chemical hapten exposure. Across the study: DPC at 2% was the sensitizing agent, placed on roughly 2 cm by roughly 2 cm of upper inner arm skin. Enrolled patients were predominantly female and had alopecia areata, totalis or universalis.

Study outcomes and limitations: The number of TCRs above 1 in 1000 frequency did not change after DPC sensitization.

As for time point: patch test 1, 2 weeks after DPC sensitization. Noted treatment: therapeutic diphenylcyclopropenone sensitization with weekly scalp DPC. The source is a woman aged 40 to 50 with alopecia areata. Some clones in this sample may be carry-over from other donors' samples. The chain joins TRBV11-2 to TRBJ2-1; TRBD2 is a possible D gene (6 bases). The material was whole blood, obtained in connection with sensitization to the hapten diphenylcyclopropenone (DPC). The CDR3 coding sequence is TGTGCCAGCAGCTTAGAGCGGGGAAGGAGTAATGAGCAGTTCTTC. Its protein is CASSLERGRSNEQFF.